The 14 T cell receptor beta chains reported below all come from one sample, sequenced in a study of cytotoxic CD8 clonotypes in ibrutinib-treated CLL. Generated by immunoSEQ multiplex PCR, the TCRdb table keeps only in-frame clones and is missing some. In the table there are around 150,000 clones, more than 75% of which are singletons. Source: PBMCs, taken after 12 months of ibrutinib treatment. The receptors were sampled from a human donor with chronic lymphocytic leukemia.

The gene calls are TRBV7-2 and TRBJ2-7; tentative D call: TRBD1 (6 bases). Germline CDR1 SGHTA, CDR2 FQGNSA. V lost 4 bases and J 0 bases, leaving 7 bases between the germline ends. The CDR3 consists of 13 residues. As DNA, the CDR3 is TGTGCCAGCAGCTGGGACAACTCCTACGAGCAGTACTTC. Translating gives CASSWDNSYEQYF.

The J gene is TRBJ2-1, the V gene TRBV28; the D is unclear. Trimming left V 3 bases short and J 0 bases short, with 9 bases between. The V gene's germline CDR1 is MDHEN and CDR2 SYDVKM. This CDR3 has 15 residues. This CDR3 reads CASSFLPISYNEQFF. Here the CDR3 DNA reads TGTGCCAGCAGTTTCCTACCGATCTCCTACAATGAGCAGTTCTTC.

The V and J genes are TRBV7-3 and TRBJ2-3; no firm D call. The V end lost 2 bases, the J end lost 0 bases, and 6 bases lay between the germline ends. The CDR3 contains 14 residues. Germline CDR1 reads SGHTA; CDR2 reads FQGTGA. As DNA, the CDR3 is TGTGCCAGCAGCTTACTAGTCAGCACAGATACGCAGTATTTT. Its protein is CASSLLVSTDTQYF. Using reference TRBV7-3 and TRBJ2-3 for the parts outside the CDR3, the full variable domain is GAGVSQTPSNKVTEKGKYVELRCDPISGHTALYWYRQSLGQGPEFLIYFQGTGAADDSGLPNDRFFAVRPEGSVSTLKIQRTERGDSAVYLCASSLLVSTDTQYFGPGTRLTVL.

The chain employs TRBV5-1 and TRBJ2-3; a weak D match, TRBD2 (6 bases). The CDR3 is made up of 14 amino acids. Per germline, CDR1 SGHRS and CDR2 YFSETQ. V lost 0 bases and J lost 6, with 11 bases in between. The CDR3 nucleotides read TGCGCCAGCAGCTTGGGACTAGTCTCCGATACGCAGTATTTT. Its protein product is CASSLGLVSDTQYF.

The rearrangement links TRBV15 to TRBJ2-7; 7 positions agree with TRBD1. This CDR3 has 15 amino acids. Looked up from germline, CDR1 is LNHNV and CDR2 is YYDKDF (reference sequence). V was clipped by 0 bases and J by 2 bases; unmatched bases: 4. In nucleotides, the CDR3 is TGTGCCACCAGCAGAGATAGGGGACAGACCTACGAGCAGTACTTC. It specifies CATSRDRGQTYEQYF.

The V gene is TRBV6-6, the J gene TRBJ2-2; 8 positions agree with TRBD1. The germline gives CDR1 MNHNY, CDR2 SVGAGI (reference sequence). CDR3 length: 15 residues. The V segment lost 7 bases and the J segment 6 bases; nucleotides outside the gene matches: 10. DNA of the CDR3: TGTGCCAGCATCTTAGGACAGGGTAGCCCCGGGGAGCTGTTTTTT. Translation: CASILGQGSPGELFF.

The gene calls are TRBV27 and TRBJ2-1, with 8 bases fitting TRBD2. From germline, CDR1 is MNHEY and CDR2 SMNVEV (reference sequence). V dropped 4 bases and J dropped 3; count of bases not matched to a gene: 5. The CDR3 runs to 15 residues. Written as DNA, the CDR3 is TGTGCCAGCAGTTGGGCTGGGACTAGCTACAATGAGCAGTTCTTC. This translates into CASSWAGTSYNEQFF.

The rearrangement links TRBV19 to TRBJ2-2, with D possibly being TRBD2 (7 bases). Germline V gene sequence: CDR1 LNHDA, CDR2 SQIVND (reference sequence). The CDR3 spans 15 residues. The V end lost 5 bases, the J end lost 7 bases, and 17 bases lay between the germline ends. The DNA of the CDR3 is TGTGCCAGTAGTCCCCGGGGGCGCGGGGGCGGGGAGCTGTTTTTT. Translated, it gives CASSPRGRGGGELFF. The variable domain in full, completed from reference TRBV19 and TRBJ2-2, reads DGGITQSPKYLFRKEGQNVTLSCEQNLNHDAMYWYRQDPGQGLRLIYYSQIVNDFQKGDIAEGYSVSREKKESFPLTVTSAQKNPTAFYLCASSPRGRGGGELFFGEGSRLTVL.

Concerning this clone itself: A junction boundary mismatches the germline segment, possibly from a read error. J is TRBJ2-3 and V is TRBV9, with 7 bases lining up with TRBD2. Per the germline V gene, CDR1 is SGDLS and CDR2 is YYNGEE. CDR3 length: 15 residues. Written as DNA, the CDR3 is TGTGCCAGCAGCGTAGCTACGGGGGGTTTAGATATGCAGTATTTT. As protein: CASSVATGGLDMQYF.

This rearrangement joins TRBV7-3 to TRBJ1-2, with 9 bases lining up with TRBD1. CDR1 is SGHTA, CDR2 FQGTGA, per germline. This CDR3 has 16 amino acids. The V segment lost 5 bases and the J segment 6 bases; nucleotides outside the gene matches: 13. The CDR3 nucleotides are TGTGCCAGCAGCCCTATCGCCGGGACAGGGAACCATGGCTACACCTTC. Its translation: CASSPIAGTGNHGYTF.

V gene TRBV4-2 combines with J gene TRBJ2-1, with D perhaps matching TRBD2 (5 bases). Germline loops: CDR1 LGHNA, CDR2 YNFKEQ. The CDR3 extends over 13 amino acids. Trimming removed 4 bases from V and 10 bases from J, with 14 bases in between. The CDR3 is CASSPLAGVEQFF. The CDR3, as DNA: TGTGCCAGCAGCCCGCTAGCTGGGGTAGAGCAGTTCTTC.

This clone was detected once. V gene TRBV10-3 combines with J gene TRBJ2-6; 9 nucleotides agree with TRBD1. Germline assignment: CDR1 ENHRY and CDR2 SYGVKD. J was trimmed by 4 bases and V by 4 bases; bases with no gene match: 5. The CDR3 has 16 residues. The CDR3 nucleotides read TGTGCCATCAGTGCACAGGGGGCAGGAGGGGCCAACGTCCTGACTTTC. Residues: CAISAQGAGGANVLTF.

This clone is a singleton in its sample. The chain couples TRBV2 to TRBJ2-4; TRBD1 matches 8 bases. The CDR3 runs 14 residues. Per germline, CDR1 SNHLY and CDR2 FYNNEI. V gave up 8 bases and J gave up 2 bases; unmatched junction bases: 5. This CDR3 reads CASRAGGSKNIQYF. CDR3 bases: TGTGCCAGCCGGGCAGGGGGCTCCAAAAACATTCAGTACTTC.

The chain is built from TRBV6-1 and TRBJ2-1, with D possibly TRBD1 on 5 matching bases. The CDR3 is made up of 15 amino acids. Trimming left V 5 bases short and J 0 bases short, with 11 bases between. CDR1 and CDR2 from the germline V gene are MNHNS and SASEGT. The CDR3 DNA sequence: TGTGCCAGCAGTCCCGACAGACCCTCCTACAATGAGCAGTTCTTC. Its protein product is CASSPDRPSYNEQFF.